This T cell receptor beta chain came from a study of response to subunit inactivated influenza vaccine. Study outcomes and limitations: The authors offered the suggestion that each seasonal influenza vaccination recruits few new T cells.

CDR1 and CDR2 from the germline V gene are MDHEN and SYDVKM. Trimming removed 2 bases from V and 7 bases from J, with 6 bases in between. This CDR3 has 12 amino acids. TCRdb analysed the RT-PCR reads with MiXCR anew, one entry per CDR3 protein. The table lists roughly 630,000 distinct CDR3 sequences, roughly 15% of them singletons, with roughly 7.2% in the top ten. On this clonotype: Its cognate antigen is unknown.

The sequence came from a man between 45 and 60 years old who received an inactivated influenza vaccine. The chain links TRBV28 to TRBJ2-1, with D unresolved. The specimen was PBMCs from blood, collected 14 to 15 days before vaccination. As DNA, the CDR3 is TGTGCCAGCAGTTTACCTGCGAATGAGCAGTTCTTC. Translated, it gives CASSLPANEQFF.